The 10 T cell receptor beta chains given below trace back to one sample, sequenced in a study of CD8 T cells in Susac syndrome. Reverse transcription used roughly 0.45 to 1 ug RNA and random hexamers. Each CDR3 protein is one row after TCRdb ran MiXCR on the immunoSEQ multiplex PCR reads. In the table there are 15,000 to 20,000 distinct CDR3 sequences, 95% of which are singletons. Material for sequencing was CD8+ T cells from PBMCs. Source of these receptors: a human donor in good health.

This chain connects TRBV20-1 to TRBJ1-2; D remains ambiguous. The V gene's germline CDR1 is DFQATT and CDR2 SNEGSKA (reference sequence). The CDR3 runs 17 residues. Trimming removed 2 bases from V and 1 base from J, with 20 bases in between. The CDR3 region is CSARPVGQDLYNYGYTF. The DNA of the CDR3 is TGCAGTGCTAGACCCGTCGGGCAGGACCTTTATAACTATGGCTACACCTTC.

The gene calls are TRBV30 and TRBJ2-1; TRBD2 is a possible D gene (5 bases). In germline, CDR1 is GTSNPN, CDR2 SVGIG (reference sequence). Trimming cost V 1 base and J 0 bases, with 10 bases left between them. The CDR3 sequence is 15 residues long. The CDR3 DNA sequence: TGTGCCTGGAGTGAGTTAGGGAGCTCCTACAATGAGCAGTTCTTC. It specifies CAWSELGSSYNEQFF.

This chain links TRBV20-1 with TRBJ2-1, with D perhaps matching TRBD2 (6 bases). V was clipped by 0 bases and J by 3 bases, with 12 bases between them. The CDR3 consists of 15 residues. Germline CDR1 DFQATT, CDR2 SNEGSKA (reference sequence). The CDR3 loop is CSARESGFSYNEQFF. In nucleotides, the CDR3 is TGCAGTGCTAGAGAGAGCGGGTTTAGCTACAATGAGCAGTTCTTC.

This clonotype was seen once. The chain is built from TRBV7-3 and TRBJ2-1, with a possible D match to TRBD1 (6 bases). CDR1 SGHTA and CDR2 FQGTGA come from the germline V gene. Trimming stripped 5 bases from V and 10 bases from J, with 21 bases between. CDR3 length: 15 residues. The CDR3 sequence is CASSPEGDSYREQFF. CDR3 DNA: TGTGCCAGCAGCCCTGAGGGGGATTCATACAGAGAGCAGTTCTTC.

The V gene is TRBV29-1, the J gene TRBJ2-1; 7 nucleotides match TRBD2. The CDR3 extends over 18 amino acids. Germline V CDR1 and CDR2: SQVTM, ANQGSEA. V shed 1 base, J shed 7 bases, and the junction held 19 bases outside the gene matches. In DNA form, the CDR3 reads TGCAGCGTTGAAGGGGGAGTGGGCGGGAGTTGGTCGGTGAATGAGCAGTTCTTC. Translated, it gives CSVEGGVGGSWSVNEQFF.

This chain uses TRBV6-5 with TRBJ1-4; a weak D match, TRBD1 (5 bases). The ends were cut back, 9 bases at V and 8 bases at J, with 16 bases in the middle. Germline-derived CDR1 and CDR2 are MNHEY and SVGAGI. This CDR3 spans 13 amino acids. The CDR3 sequence is CASRPSGPEKLFF. In nucleotides, the CDR3 is TGTGCCAGTAGACCCTCGGGGCCCGAAAAACTGTTTTTT.

This chain joins TRBV27 and TRBJ2-7, with D uncertain. Trimming shortened V by 5 bases and J by 1 base, and 9 bases separated the two germline ends. The CDR3 consists of 13 residues. Germline loops: CDR1 MNHEY, CDR2 SMNVEV (reference sequence). The CDR3 bases are TGTGCCAGCAGTCCGACGGAATCCTACGAGCAGTACTTC. It translates to CASSPTESYEQYF.

This chain connects TRBV27 to TRBJ2-4; the D gene is possibly TRBD1 (5 bases). CDR1 and CDR2 (germline): MNHEY, SMNVEV (reference sequence). V lost 3 bases to trimming and J lost 6 bases, with 18 bases between them. The CDR3 is 16 residues long. The CDR3 here is CASSLSQGELANIQYF. The CDR3 DNA follows: TGTGCCAGCAGTTTGAGTCAGGGCGAATTAGCAAACATTCAGTACTTC.

J is TRBJ2-1 and V is TRBV29-1; the match to TRBD2 covers 9 bases. CDR1 SQVTM and CDR2 ANQGSEA come from the germline V gene. With 0 bases clipped from V and 7 bases from J, the junction kept 7 bases outside the gene matches. This CDR3 is built from 15 residues. The CDR3 coding sequence is TGCAGCGTTGAAGAAGTTCCGGGACTAGCTAATGAGCAGTTCTTC. Its protein is CSVEEVPGLANEQFF.

About this clonotype itself: A read error may account for a junction end that differs from germline. The chain joins TRBV12-3 or TRBV12-4 to TRBJ2-1; 12 nucleotides line up with TRBD2. CDR3 length: 17 residues. The CDR3 is CASSITSLAGGGNGQFF. CDR3 sequence (DNA): TGTGCCAGCAGTATCACCTCGCTAGCGGGAGGGGGCAATGGGCAGTTCTTC.